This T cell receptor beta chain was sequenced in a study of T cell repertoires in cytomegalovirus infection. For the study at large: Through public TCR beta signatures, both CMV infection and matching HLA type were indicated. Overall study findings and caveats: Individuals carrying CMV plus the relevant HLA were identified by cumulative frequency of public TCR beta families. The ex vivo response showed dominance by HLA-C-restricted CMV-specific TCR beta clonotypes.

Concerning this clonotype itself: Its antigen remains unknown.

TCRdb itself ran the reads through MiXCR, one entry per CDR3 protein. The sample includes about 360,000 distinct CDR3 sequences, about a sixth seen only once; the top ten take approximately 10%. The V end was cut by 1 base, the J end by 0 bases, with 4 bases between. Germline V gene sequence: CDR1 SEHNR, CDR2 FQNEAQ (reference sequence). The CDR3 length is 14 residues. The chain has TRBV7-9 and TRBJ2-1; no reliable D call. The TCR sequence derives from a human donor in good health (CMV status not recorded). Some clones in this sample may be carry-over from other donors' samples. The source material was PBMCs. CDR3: CASSLGNSYNEQFF. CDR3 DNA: TGTGCCAGCAGCTTAGGGAACTCCTACAATGAGCAGTTCTTC.